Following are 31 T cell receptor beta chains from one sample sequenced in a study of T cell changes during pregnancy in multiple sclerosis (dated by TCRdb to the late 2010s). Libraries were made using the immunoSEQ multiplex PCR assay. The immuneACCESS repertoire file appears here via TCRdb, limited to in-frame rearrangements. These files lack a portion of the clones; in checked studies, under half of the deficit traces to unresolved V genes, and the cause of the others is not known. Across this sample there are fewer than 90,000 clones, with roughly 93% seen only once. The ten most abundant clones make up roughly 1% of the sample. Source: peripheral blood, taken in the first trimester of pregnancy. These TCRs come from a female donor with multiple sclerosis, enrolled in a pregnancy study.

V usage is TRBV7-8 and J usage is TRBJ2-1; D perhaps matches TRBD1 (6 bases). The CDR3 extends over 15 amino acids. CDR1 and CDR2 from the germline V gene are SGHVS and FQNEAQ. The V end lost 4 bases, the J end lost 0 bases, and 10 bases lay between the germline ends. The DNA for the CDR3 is TGTGCCAGCAGCTCAACAGGGAGCTCCTACAATGAGCAGTTCTTC. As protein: CASSSTGSSYNEQFF.

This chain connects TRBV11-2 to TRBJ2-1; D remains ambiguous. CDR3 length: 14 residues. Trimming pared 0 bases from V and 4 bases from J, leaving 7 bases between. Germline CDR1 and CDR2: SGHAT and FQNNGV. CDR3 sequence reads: CASSLDPLYNEQFF. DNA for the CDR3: TGTGCCAGCAGCTTAGATCCACTTTACAATGAGCAGTTCTTC. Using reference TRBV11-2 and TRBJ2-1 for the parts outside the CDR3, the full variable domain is EAGVAQSPRYKIIEKRQSVAFWCNPISGHATLYWYQQILGQGPKLLIQFQNNGVVDDSQLPKDRFSAERLKGVDSTLKIQPAKLEDSAVYLCASSLDPLYNEQFFGPGTRLTVL.

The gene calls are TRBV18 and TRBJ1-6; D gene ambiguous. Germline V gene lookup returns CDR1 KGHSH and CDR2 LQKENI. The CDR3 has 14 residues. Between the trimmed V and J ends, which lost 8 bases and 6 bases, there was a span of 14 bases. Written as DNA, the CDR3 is TGTGCCAGCGGACCGAGGGAGGGTAATTCACCCCTCCACTTT. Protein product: CASGPREGNSPLHF.

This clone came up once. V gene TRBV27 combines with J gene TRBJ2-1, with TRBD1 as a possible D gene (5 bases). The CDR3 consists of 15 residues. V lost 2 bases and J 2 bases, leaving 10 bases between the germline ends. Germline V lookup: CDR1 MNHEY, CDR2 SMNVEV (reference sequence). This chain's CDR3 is CASSLAAGTYNEQFF. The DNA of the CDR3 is TGTGCCAGCAGTTTAGCGGCAGGGACCTACAATGAGCAGTTCTTC.

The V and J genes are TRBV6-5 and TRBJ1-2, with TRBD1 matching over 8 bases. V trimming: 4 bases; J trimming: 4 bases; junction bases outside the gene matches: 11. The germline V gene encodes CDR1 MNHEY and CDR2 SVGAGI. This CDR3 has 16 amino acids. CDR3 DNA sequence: TGTGCCAGCAGTTCTTACCCTGGACAGGGTGGCTATGGCTACACCTTC. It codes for CASSSYPGQGGYGYTF.

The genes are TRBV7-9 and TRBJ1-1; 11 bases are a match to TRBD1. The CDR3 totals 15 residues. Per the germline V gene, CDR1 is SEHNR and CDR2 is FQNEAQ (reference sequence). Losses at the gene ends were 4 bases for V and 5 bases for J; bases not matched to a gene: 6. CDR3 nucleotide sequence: TGTGCCAGCAGCTCGGGACAGGGGGACTCGACTGAAGCTTTCTTT. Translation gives CASSSGQGDSTEAFF.

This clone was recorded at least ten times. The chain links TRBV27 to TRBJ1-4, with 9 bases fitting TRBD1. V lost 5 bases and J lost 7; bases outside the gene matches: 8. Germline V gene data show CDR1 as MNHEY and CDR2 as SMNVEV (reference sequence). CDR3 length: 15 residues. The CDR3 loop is CASSQADRGFEKLFF. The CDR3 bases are TGTGCCAGCAGTCAAGCTGACAGGGGGTTTGAAAAACTGTTTTTT.

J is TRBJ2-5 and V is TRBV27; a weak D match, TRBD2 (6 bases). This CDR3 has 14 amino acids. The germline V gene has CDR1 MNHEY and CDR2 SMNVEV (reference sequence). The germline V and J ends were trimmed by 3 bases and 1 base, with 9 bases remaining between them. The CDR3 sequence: CASSLIGGQETQYF. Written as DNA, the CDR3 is TGTGCCAGCAGTTTGATCGGGGGCCAAGAGACCCAGTACTTC.

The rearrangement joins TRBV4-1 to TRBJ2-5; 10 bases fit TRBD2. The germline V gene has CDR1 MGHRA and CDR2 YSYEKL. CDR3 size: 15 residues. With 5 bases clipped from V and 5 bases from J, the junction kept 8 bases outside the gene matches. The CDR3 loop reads CASSGERGGRETQYF. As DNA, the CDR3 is TGCGCCAGCAGCGGAGAGCGGGGGGGTCGTGAGACCCAGTACTTC.

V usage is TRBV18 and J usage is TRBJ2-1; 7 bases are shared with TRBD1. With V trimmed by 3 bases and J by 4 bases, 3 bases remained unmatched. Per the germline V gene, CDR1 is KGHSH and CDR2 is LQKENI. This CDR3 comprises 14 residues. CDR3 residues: CASSPRDRYNEQFF. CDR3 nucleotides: TGTGCCAGCTCACCCCGGGACAGATACAATGAGCAGTTCTTC.

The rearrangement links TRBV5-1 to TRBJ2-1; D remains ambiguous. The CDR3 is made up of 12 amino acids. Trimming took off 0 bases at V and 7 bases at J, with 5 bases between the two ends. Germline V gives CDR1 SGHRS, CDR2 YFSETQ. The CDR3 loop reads CASSLAGNEQFF. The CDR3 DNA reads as TGCGCCAGCAGCTTGGCCGGGAATGAGCAGTTCTTC.

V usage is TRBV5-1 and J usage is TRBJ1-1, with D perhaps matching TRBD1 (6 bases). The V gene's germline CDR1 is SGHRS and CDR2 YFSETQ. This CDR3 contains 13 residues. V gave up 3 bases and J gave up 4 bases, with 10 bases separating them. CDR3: CASSSRGGTEAFF. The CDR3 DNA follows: TGCGCCAGCAGCTCGAGGGGGGGCACTGAAGCTTTCTTT. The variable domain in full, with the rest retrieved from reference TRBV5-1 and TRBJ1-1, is KAGVTQTPRYLIKTRGQQVTLSCSPISGHRSVSWYQQTPGQGLQFLFEYFSETQRNKGNFPGRFSGRQFSNSRSEMNVSTLELGDSALYLCASSSRGGTEAFFGQGTRLTVV.

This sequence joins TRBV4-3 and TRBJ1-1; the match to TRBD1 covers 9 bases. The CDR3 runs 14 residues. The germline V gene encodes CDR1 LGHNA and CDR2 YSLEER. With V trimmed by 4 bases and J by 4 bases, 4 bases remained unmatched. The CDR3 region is CASSRTTGGTEAFF. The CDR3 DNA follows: TGCGCCAGCAGCCGAACGACAGGGGGCACTGAAGCTTTCTTT.

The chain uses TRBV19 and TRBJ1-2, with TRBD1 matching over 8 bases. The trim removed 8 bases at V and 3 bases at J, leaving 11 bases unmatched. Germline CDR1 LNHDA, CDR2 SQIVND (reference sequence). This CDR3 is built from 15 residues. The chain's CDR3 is CASSYPTGAYYGYTF. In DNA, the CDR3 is TGTGCCAGTTCCTACCCGACAGGGGCTTACTATGGCTACACCTTC.

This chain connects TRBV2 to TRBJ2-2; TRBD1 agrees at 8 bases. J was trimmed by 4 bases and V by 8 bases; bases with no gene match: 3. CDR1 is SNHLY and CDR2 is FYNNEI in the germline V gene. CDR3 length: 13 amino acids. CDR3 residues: CASGGTGTGELFF. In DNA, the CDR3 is TGTGCCAGCGGGGGGACAGGCACCGGGGAGCTGTTTTTT.

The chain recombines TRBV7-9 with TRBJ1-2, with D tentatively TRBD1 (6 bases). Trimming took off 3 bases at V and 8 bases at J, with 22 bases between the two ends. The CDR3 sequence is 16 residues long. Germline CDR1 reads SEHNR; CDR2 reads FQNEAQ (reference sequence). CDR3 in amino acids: CASSFSAGTQREGYTF. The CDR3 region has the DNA TGTGCCAGCAGCTTCTCCGCCGGGACACAAAGGGAGGGCTACACCTTC.

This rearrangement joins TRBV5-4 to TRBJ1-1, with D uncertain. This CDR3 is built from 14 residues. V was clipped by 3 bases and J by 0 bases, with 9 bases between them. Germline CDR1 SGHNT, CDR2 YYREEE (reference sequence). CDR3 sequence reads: CASSSRSMNTEAFF. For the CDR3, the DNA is TGTGCCAGCAGCTCTAGGTCGATGAACACTGAAGCTTTCTTT.

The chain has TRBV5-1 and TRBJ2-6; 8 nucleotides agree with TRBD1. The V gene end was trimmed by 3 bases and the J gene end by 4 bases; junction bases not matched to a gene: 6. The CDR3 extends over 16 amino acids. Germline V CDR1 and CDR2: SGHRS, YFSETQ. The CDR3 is CASSSTGDAGANVLTF. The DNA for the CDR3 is TGCGCCAGCAGCTCGACAGGGGATGCCGGGGCCAACGTCCTGACTTTC.

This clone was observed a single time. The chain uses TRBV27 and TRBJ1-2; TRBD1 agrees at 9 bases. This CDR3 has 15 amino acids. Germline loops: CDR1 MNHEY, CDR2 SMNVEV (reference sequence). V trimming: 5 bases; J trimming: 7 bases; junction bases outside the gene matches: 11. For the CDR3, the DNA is TGTGCCAGCAGTCCTCCGGGACAGGGAAAAGGTGGCTACACCTTC. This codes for CASSPPGQGKGGYTF.

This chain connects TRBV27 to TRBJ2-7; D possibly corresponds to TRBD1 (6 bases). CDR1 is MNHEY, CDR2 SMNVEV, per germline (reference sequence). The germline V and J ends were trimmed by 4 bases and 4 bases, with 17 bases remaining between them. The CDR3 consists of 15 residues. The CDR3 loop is CASSSAQGQLYEQYF. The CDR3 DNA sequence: TGTGCCAGCAGTTCCGCTCAGGGACAATTATACGAGCAGTACTTC.

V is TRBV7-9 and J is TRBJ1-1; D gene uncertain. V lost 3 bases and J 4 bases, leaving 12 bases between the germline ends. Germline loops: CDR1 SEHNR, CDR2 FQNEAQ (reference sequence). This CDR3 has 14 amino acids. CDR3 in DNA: TGTGCCAGCAGCTTGGAGGGATCGGCCACTGAAGCTTTCTTT. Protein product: CASSLEGSATEAFF.

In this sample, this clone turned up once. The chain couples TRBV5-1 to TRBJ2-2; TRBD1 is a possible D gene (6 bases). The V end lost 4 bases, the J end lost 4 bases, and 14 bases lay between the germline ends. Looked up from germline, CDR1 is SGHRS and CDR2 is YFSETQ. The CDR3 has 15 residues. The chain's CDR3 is CASSTGQLRTGELFF. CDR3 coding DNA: TGCGCCAGCAGCACCGGACAGCTTCGCACCGGGGAGCTGTTTTTT.

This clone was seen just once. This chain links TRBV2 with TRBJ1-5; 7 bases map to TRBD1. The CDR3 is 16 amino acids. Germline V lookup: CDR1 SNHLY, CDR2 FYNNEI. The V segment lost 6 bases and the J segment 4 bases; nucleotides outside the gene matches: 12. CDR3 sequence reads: CASREPRDSYNQPQHF. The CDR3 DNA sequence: TGTGCCAGCAGGGAACCCCGGGACAGCTATAATCAGCCCCAGCATTTT.

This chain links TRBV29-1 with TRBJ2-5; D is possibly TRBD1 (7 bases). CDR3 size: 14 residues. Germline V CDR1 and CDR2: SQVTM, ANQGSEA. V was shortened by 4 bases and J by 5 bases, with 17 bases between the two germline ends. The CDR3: CSVGGRGAGETQYF. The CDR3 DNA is TGCAGCGTTGGGGGCAGGGGGGCAGGGGAGACCCAGTACTTC. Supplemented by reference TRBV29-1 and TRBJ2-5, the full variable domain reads SAVISQKPSRDICQRGTSLTIQCQVDSQVTMMFWYRQQPGQSLTLIATANQGSEATYESGFVIDKFPISRPNLTFSTLTVSNMSPEDSSIYLCSVGGRGAGETQYFGPGTRLLVL.

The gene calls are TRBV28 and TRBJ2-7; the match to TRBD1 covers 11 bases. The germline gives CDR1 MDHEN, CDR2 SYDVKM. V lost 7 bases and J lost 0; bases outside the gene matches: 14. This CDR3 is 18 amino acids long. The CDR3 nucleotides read TGTGCCAGCACCACCAGGACAGGGGGCCAACTGAGCTCCTACGAGCAGTACTTC. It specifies CASTTRTGGQLSSYEQYF. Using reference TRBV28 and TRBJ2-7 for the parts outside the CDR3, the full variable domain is DVKVTQSSRYLVKRTGEKVFLECVQDMDHENMFWYRQDPGLGLRLIYFSYDVKMKEKGDIPEGYSVSREKKERFSLILESASTNQTSMYLCASTTRTGGQLSSYEQYFGPGTRLTVT.

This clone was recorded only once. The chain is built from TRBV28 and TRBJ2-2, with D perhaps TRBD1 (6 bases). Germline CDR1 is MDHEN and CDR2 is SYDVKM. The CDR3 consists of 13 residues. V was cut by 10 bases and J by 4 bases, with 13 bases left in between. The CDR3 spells CATQQGATGELFF. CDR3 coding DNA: TGTGCCACGCAACAGGGTGCCACCGGGGAGCTGTTTTTT.

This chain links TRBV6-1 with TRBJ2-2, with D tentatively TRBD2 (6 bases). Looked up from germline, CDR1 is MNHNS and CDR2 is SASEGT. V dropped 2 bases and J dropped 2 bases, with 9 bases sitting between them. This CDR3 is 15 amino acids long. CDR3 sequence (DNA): TGTGCCAGCAGTGAATTAGCGGATAACACCGGGGAGCTGTTTTTT. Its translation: CASSELADNTGELFF.

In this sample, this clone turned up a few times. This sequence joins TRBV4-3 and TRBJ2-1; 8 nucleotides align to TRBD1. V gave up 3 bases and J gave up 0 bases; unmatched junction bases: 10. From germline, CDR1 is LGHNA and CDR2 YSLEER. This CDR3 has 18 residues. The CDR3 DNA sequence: TGCGCCAGCAGCCATTATGGACAGGGTGAAAGCTCCTACAATGAGCAGTTCTTC. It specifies CASSHYGQGESSYNEQFF.

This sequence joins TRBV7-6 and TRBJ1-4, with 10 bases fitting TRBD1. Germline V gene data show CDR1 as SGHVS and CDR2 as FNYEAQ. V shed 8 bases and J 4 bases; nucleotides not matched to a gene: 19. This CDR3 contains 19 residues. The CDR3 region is CASAPLAGRTGGLNEKLFF. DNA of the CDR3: TGTGCCAGCGCCCCCTTAGCTGGAAGGACAGGGGGTCTTAATGAAAAACTGTTTTTT.

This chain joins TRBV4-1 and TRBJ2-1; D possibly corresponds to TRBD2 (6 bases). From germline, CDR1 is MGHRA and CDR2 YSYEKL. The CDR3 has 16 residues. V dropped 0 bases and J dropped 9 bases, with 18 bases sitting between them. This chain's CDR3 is CASSQDWPWRALEQFF. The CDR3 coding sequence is TGCGCCAGCAGCCAAGATTGGCCGTGGAGGGCCCTTGAGCAGTTCTTC.

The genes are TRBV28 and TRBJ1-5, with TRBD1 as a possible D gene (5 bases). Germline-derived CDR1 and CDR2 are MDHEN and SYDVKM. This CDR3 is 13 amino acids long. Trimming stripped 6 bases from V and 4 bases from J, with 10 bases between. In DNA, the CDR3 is TGTGCCAGCAGGGGGCCGGCAAATCAGCCCCAGCATTTT. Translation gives CASRGPANQPQHF.